This TCR beta chain was retrieved from a study of neurological immune-mediated disorders. General study results and limits: The level of TCR clonal expansion was highest in patients with HTLV-1-associated myelopathy and lowest in multiple sclerosis, where it fell below the level seen in healthy controls.

Germline CDR1 is MNHNS and CDR2 is SASEGT. The CDR3 has 16 residues. V shed 0 bases and J shed 6 bases, with 18 bases lying between them. The method for making cDNA was 5'RACE, and it used 10-nucleotide random UMIs. TCRdb reprocessed the 5' RACE reads via MiXCR and lists one record per CDR3 protein. This table holds tens of thousands of distinct CDR3 sequences, 10% found once. In its sample, this clonotype was seen many times. Its target is unknown. This chain uses TRBV6-1 with TRBJ2-7; D possibly uses TRBD1 or TRBD2 (5 bases each). Sequences were obtained from PBMCs. The sequence came from a middle-aged woman with HTLV-1-associated myelopathy (HAM/TSP). The CDR3 DNA reads as TGTGCCAGCAGTGAAGCCGTATCGGGGCTTCTGCTCGAGCAGTACTTC. Amino acids: CASSEAVSGLLLEQYF.